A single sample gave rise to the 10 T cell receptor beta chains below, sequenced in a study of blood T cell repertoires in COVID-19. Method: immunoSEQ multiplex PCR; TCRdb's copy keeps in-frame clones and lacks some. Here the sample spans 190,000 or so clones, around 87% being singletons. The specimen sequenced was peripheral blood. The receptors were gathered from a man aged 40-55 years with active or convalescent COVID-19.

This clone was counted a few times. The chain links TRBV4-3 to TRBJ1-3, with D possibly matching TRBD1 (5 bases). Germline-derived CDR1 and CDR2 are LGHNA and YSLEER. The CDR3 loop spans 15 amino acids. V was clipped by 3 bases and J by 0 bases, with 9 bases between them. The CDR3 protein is CASSQSRGSGNTIYF. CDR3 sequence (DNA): TGCGCCAGCAGCCAGTCAAGGGGCTCTGGAAACACCATATATTTT.

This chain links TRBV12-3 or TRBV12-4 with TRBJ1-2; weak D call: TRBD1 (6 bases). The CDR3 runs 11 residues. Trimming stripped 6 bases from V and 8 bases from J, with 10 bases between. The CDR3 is CASSPGTGYTF. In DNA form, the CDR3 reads TGTGCCAGCAGCCCCGGGACAGGCTACACCTTC.

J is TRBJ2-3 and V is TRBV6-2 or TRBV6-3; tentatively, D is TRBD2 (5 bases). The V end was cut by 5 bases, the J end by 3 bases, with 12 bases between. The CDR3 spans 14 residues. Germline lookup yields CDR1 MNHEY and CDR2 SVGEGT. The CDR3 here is CASSPLGMTDTQYF. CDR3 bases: TGTGCCAGCAGTCCACTAGGGATGACAGATACGCAGTATTTT.

The CDR3 protein is CASSTSGTPTNEKLFF. DNA for the CDR3: TGTGCCAGCAGCACCTCCGGGACACCAACTAATGAAAAACTGTTTTTT. The J gene is TRBJ1-4, the V gene TRBV5-4; a possible D gene is TRBD1 (6 bases). The germline V and J ends were trimmed by 4 bases and 0 bases, with 13 bases remaining between them. The CDR3 has 16 amino acids. From germline, CDR1 is SGHNT and CDR2 YYREEE (reference sequence).

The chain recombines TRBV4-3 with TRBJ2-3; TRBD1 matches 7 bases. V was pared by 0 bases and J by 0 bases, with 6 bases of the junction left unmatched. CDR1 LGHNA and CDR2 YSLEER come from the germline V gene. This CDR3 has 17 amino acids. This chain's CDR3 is CASSQDTGTASTDTQYF. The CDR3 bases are TGCGCCAGCAGCCAAGATACGGGGACAGCCAGCACAGATACGCAGTATTTT.

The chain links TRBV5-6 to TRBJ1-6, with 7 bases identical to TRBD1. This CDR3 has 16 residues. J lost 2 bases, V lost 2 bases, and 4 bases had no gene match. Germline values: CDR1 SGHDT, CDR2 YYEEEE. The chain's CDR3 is CASSLHGTAYNSPLHF. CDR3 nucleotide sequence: TGTGCCAGCAGCTTACACGGGACAGCCTATAATTCACCCCTCCACTTT. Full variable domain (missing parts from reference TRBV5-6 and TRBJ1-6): DAGVTQSPTHLIKTRGQQVTLRCSPKSGHDTVSWYQQALGQGPQFIFQYYEEEERQRGNFPDRFSGHQFPNYSSELNVNALLLGDSALYLCASSLHGTAYNSPLHFGNGTRLTVT.

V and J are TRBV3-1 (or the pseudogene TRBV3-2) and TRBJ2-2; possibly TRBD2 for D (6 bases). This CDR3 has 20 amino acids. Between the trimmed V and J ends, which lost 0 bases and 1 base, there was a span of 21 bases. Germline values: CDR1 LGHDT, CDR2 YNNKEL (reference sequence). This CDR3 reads CASSQERGALRGLNTGELFF. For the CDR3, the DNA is TGTGCCAGCAGCCAAGAAAGGGGAGCACTGCGGGGCTTGAACACCGGGGAGCTGTTTTTT.

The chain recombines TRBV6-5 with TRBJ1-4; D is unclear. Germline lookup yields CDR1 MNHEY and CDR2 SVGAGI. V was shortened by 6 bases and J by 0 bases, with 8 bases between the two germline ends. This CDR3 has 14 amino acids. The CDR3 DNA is TGTGCCAGCAGCAGTGACTCAACTAATGAAAAACTGTTTTTT. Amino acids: CASSSDSTNEKLFF.

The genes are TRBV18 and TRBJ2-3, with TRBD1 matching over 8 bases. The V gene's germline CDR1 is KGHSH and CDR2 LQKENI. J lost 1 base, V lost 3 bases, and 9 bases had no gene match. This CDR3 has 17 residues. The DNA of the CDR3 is TGTGCCAGCTCACCCCGGACAGGGTCGGGTGGCACAGATACGCAGTATTTT. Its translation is CASSPRTGSGGTDTQYF. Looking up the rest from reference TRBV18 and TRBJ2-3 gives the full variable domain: NAGVMQNPRHLVRRRGQEARLRCSPMKGHSHVYWYRQLPEEGLKFMVYLQKENIIDESGMPKERFSAEFPKEGPSILRIQQVVRGDSAAYFCASSPRTGSGGTDTQYFGPGTRLTVL.

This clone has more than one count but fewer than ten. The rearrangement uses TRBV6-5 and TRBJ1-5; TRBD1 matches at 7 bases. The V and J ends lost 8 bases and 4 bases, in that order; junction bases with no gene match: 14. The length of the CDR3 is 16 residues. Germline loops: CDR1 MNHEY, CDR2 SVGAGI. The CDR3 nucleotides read TGTGCCAGCTGTTGGGACGGGACAGCTCTTAATCAGCCCCAGCATTTT. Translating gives CASCWDGTALNQPQHF.